A single sample is the source of the 2 T cell receptor beta chains below, sequenced in a study of blood T cell repertoires in COVID-19. Only in-frame clones appear in the TCRdb table, and some are missing; sequencing was by immunoSEQ multiplex PCR. Among some 250,000 clones listed, roughly 90% were seen once. The sequencing input was peripheral blood. These receptors originate from a human donor in a cohort sampled during active COVID-19.

This chain links TRBV5-5 with TRBJ2-1; possible D gene TRBD2, 5 bases. V dropped 5 bases and J dropped 9 bases, with 12 bases sitting between them. The CDR3 length is 12 residues. Looked up from germline, CDR1 is SGHKS and CDR2 is YYEKEE (reference sequence). The CDR3 nucleotides read TGTGCCAGCAGTTCGGCGGGCGGTGAGCAGTTCTTC. This sequence encodes CASSSAGGEQFF.

V usage is TRBV10-3 and J usage is TRBJ2-7; weak D call: TRBD2 (5 bases). V dropped 6 bases and J dropped 1 base, with 16 bases sitting between them. The CDR3 length is 15 residues. Per germline, CDR1 ENHRY and CDR2 SYGVKD. CDR3 bases: TGTGCCATCAGCAGTAGCGAACAGTCTTCCTACGAGCAGTACTTC. Its protein product is CAISSSEQSSYEQYF.